The sequence of this T cell receptor (beta chain) was determined in a study of shared clonotypes between healthy human individuals. The wider study: Aged between 18 and 49, the donors were two women and three men. Whole-study findings and limits: Memory subsets had estimated richness that was generally smaller than that of naive subsets. Rarefaction gave evidence that sorted-subset sequencing remained incomplete despite large depth. How much donors shared clonotypes was expected to be affected by sequencing depth.

About this clone itself: Its antigen remains unknown.

The data were produced by immunoSEQ multiplex PCR, yet TCRdb's version contains in-frame clones alone and is incomplete. The sample shows some 2 million clones, approximately 95% of them seen only once. Naive CD8 isolation took CD45RO-negative cells positively selected for CCR7 and excluded terminally differentiated effector memory CD45RA+ cells. There are 13 residues in the CDR3. V gave up 0 bases and J gave up 6 bases, with 8 bases separating them. Germline-derived CDR1 and CDR2 are KGHSY and FQNENV. The rearrangement links TRBV16 to TRBJ1-2, with D unresolved. The TCR was taken from a man between 18 and 29 years old in good health. The specimen was naive CD8+ T cells sorted from blood. As DNA, the CDR3 is TGTGCCAGCAGCCAATCAGTGAGAAATGGCTACACCTTC. Translating gives CASSQSVRNGYTF.